What follows are 17 T cell receptor beta chains derived from one specimen sequenced in a study of PD-L1 blockade in urothelial cancer. Method: immunoSEQ multiplex PCR; TCRdb's copy keeps in-frame clones and lacks some. The data hold roughly 52,000 clones, with roughly 80% observed a single time. Time point in this sample: pretreatment peripheral blood. The sequenced sample was PBMCs, obtained around atezolizumab (anti-PD-L1) treatment. The receptors here all came from a man aged 50 to 60 with urothelial cancer.

The genes are TRBV7-3 and TRBJ2-1; tentatively, D is TRBD2 (5 bases). The CDR3 covers 13 residues. Germline V CDR1 and CDR2: SGHTA, FQGTGA. V lost 4 bases to trimming and J lost 2 bases, with 6 bases between them. The CDR3 coding sequence is TGTGCCAGCAGCTCCGGGACCTACAATGAGCAGTTCTTC. Translating gives CASSSGTYNEQFF.

The V and J genes are TRBV6-1 and TRBJ2-2; 7 positions agree with TRBD1. Germline-derived CDR1 and CDR2 are MNHNS and SASEGT. V lost 6 bases, J lost 4 bases, and 5 bases stayed unmatched. This CDR3 is 14 amino acids long. The CDR3, as DNA: TGTGCCAGCAGCCAGGACAGGATCACCGGGGAGCTGTTTTTT. Translation: CASSQDRITGELFF.

This chain links TRBV10-1 with TRBJ2-7; TRBD1 agrees at 8 bases. There are 15 residues in the CDR3. J was trimmed by 2 bases and V by 3 bases; bases with no gene match: 6. Germline-derived CDR1 and CDR2 are WNHNN and SYGVQD (reference sequence). The CDR3 loop is CASSDGTGLTYEQYF. The CDR3, as DNA: TGCGCCAGCAGTGATGGGACAGGACTAACCTACGAGCAGTACTTC.

V gene TRBV29-1 combines with J gene TRBJ2-5; 10 bases are shared with TRBD1. CDR3 length: 13 amino acids. Trimming at V came to 6 bases and at J to 4 bases, leaving 5 bases not matched to a gene. The germline gives CDR1 SQVTM, CDR2 ANQGSEA. CDR3 sequence: CSVGDRGGETQYF. The CDR3 DNA sequence: TGCAGCGTCGGGGACAGGGGTGGAGAGACCCAGTACTTC.

This clone appeared once. CDR3 amino acids: CASSQDTSSYEQYF. In DNA form, the CDR3 reads TGTGCCAGCAGCCAAGACACGAGCTCCTACGAGCAGTACTTC. The rearrangement joins TRBV4-2 to TRBJ2-7; the D is unclear. Germline V gene lookup returns CDR1 LGHNA and CDR2 YNFKEQ. Deletions cut 0 bases from V and 0 bases from J, with 6 bases between. There are 14 residues in the CDR3.

The chain couples TRBV5-4 to TRBJ2-5; 11 nucleotides line up with TRBD2. The CDR3 loop spans 15 amino acids. The germline gives CDR1 SGHNT, CDR2 YYREEE (reference sequence). After removal of 3 bases from V and 4 bases from J, the junction contained 5 bases not matched to a gene. This CDR3 reads CASSSASGGRETQYF. For the CDR3, the DNA is TGTGCCAGCAGCTCAGCTAGCGGGGGGCGAGAGACCCAGTACTTC.

The V call is TRBV18, the J call TRBJ1-3; 8 nucleotides line up with TRBD1. Germline trimming cut 4 bases from V and 4 bases from J; bases unmatched to any gene: 9. Germline assignment: CDR1 KGHSH and CDR2 LQKENI. The CDR3 totals 16 residues. The CDR3 DNA reads as TGTGCCAGCTCACGGGACAGGATAACAGCCGGAAACACCATATATTTT. Translation: CASSRDRITAGNTIYF.

V and J are TRBV2 and TRBJ2-7; D remains unclear. Germline CDR1 and CDR2: SNHLY and FYNNEI. This CDR3 spans 13 amino acids. Trimming cost V 0 bases and J 4 bases, with 7 bases left between them. DNA of the CDR3: TGTGCCAGCAGTGAAGCTTATTCTTACGAGCAGTACTTC. This encodes CASSEAYSYEQYF.

The chain carries TRBV5-1 and TRBJ2-5; the match to TRBD1 covers 9 bases. V dropped 4 bases and J dropped 2; count of bases not matched to a gene: 12. The length of the CDR3 is 17 residues. Per the germline V gene, CDR1 is SGHRS and CDR2 is YFSETQ. This chain's CDR3 is CASSAGQGTTIQETQYF. CDR3 sequence (DNA): TGCGCCAGCAGCGCTGGACAGGGGACAACAATACAAGAGACCCAGTACTTC. Supplemented by reference TRBV5-1 and TRBJ2-5, the full variable domain reads KAGVTQTPRYLIKTRGQQVTLSCSPISGHRSVSWYQQTPGQGLQFLFEYFSETQRNKGNFPGRFSGRQFSNSRSEMNVSTLELGDSALYLCASSAGQGTTIQETQYFGPGTRLLVL.

The CDR3 bases are TGTGCCAGCAGTATCCCCCAGGTGGGCGAGCAGTACTTC. Its protein product is CASSIPQVGEQYF. This chain uses TRBV25-1 with TRBJ2-7, with unresolved D. The germline gives CDR1 MGHDK, CDR2 SYGVNS. V dropped 5 bases and J dropped 6 bases, with 14 bases sitting between them. This CDR3 region has 13 residues.

Only a few counts were recorded for this clone. The CDR3 coding sequence is TGTGCCAGCAGTGACTTCTTTGGGTCCAAAGGTGAAAAACTGTTTTTT. Encoded protein: CASSDFFGSKGEKLFF. The chain carries TRBV27 and TRBJ1-4, with D uncertain. Between the trimmed V and J ends, which lost 5 bases and 7 bases, there was a span of 20 bases. Per the germline V gene, CDR1 is MNHEY and CDR2 is SMNVEV (reference sequence). CDR3 length equals 16 residues.

This chain joins TRBV5-4 and TRBJ2-1; 10 bases are a match to TRBD2. CDR3 length: 15 residues. Germline CDR1 is SGHNT and CDR2 is YYREEE (reference sequence). The V gene end was trimmed by 3 bases and the J gene end by 5 bases; junction bases not matched to a gene: 5. DNA of the CDR3: TGTGCCAGCAGCTCTAGCGGGAGCAGACACAATGAGCAGTTCTTC. This gives the protein CASSSSGSRHNEQFF.

The chain has TRBV7-2 and TRBJ1-2; 7 bases match TRBD1. Germline CDR1 SGHTA, CDR2 FQGNSA. The V and J ends lost 2 bases and 5 bases, in that order; junction bases with no gene match: 8. The length of the CDR3 is 15 residues. CDR3 sequence: CASSLSTGVGYGYTF. CDR3 sequence (DNA): TGTGCCAGCAGCTTAAGTACAGGGGTTGGGTATGGCTACACCTTC.

The gene calls are TRBV10-3 and TRBJ1-3; 8 bases fit TRBD1. Germline CDR1 is ENHRY and CDR2 is SYGVKD. The trim removed 7 bases at V and 2 bases at J, leaving 7 bases unmatched. This CDR3 is built from 15 residues. DNA for the CDR3: TGTGCCATCACCGGAGACAGGGGAACTGGAAACACCATATATTTT. Amino acid sequence: CAITGDRGTGNTIYF.

In DNA, the CDR3 is TGTGCCAGCAGCGTAACACGGGGGGGCCGGGTCGGGGAGCTGTTTTTT. This sequence encodes CASSVTRGGRVGELFF. The chain is built from TRBV9 and TRBJ2-2; 8 bases agree with TRBD2. Trimming removed 1 base from V and 7 bases from J; junction bases left unmatched: 9. Germline-derived CDR1 and CDR2 are SGDLS and YYNGEE. The CDR3 contains 16 residues.

The V call is TRBV10-1, the J call TRBJ2-7; 11 nucleotides agree with TRBD2. Germline V gives CDR1 WNHNN, CDR2 SYGVQD (reference sequence). The CDR3 runs to 16 residues. The trim removed 6 bases at V and 5 bases at J, leaving 12 bases unmatched. The DNA of the CDR3 is TGCGCCAGCAGCCCCGGGACTAGCGGATTTTGGAACGAGCAGTACTTC. This gives the protein CASSPGTSGFWNEQYF.

The gene calls are TRBV28 and TRBJ2-1; TRBD2 matches 11 bases. This CDR3 spans 17 amino acids. V gave up 6 bases and J gave up 10 bases; unmatched junction bases: 17. The germline V gene has CDR1 MDHEN and CDR2 SYDVKM. CDR3: CASRPGGLAGGMWEQFF. CDR3 nucleotide sequence: TGTGCCAGCAGACCCGGCGGGCTAGCGGGAGGCATGTGGGAGCAGTTCTTC.